Listed here are 7 T cell receptor beta chains from one sample, sequenced in a study of shared clonotypes between healthy human individuals. Some clones are missing from TCRdb's copy, which holds only in-frame ones; the method was immunoSEQ multiplex PCR. This sample has more than 400,000 clones; about 96% occur once, and the top ten carry about 0.06%. The sequencing input was naive CD4+ T cells sorted from blood. Subset meaning: CD45RA+ positively selected. Receptors originate from a woman between 25 and 40 years old in good health.

This chain uses TRBV10-1 with TRBJ2-3, with 9 positions matching TRBD1. V lost 5 bases and J lost 3; bases outside the gene matches: 6. The CDR3 is 15 amino acids. The germline V gene encodes CDR1 WNHNN and CDR2 SYGVQD (reference sequence). The DNA of the CDR3 is TGCGCCAGCAGTAGCCCCGGGACAGGGACAGATACGCAGTATTTT. Residues: CASSSPGTGTDTQYF.

The chain couples TRBV11-2 to TRBJ2-1, with 9 positions matching TRBD2. V lost 5 bases, J lost 9 bases, and 17 bases stayed unmatched. This CDR3 is 17 amino acids long. Germline V gene sequence: CDR1 SGHAT, CDR2 FQNNGV. CDR3 DNA: TGTGCCAGCAGCCTATCAGGAGATAGCGGGAGACGCGGTGAGCAGTTCTTC. Protein product: CASSLSGDSGRRGEQFF.

This clone appeared a single time. The J gene is TRBJ2-1, the V gene TRBV18; D tentatively fits TRBD1 or TRBD2 (5 bases each). Trimming left V 0 bases short and J 6 bases short, with 15 bases between. The CDR3 is 16 amino acids. Germline V gene sequence: CDR1 KGHSH, CDR2 LQKENI. The CDR3 DNA reads as TGTGCCAGCTCACCACCGAAGTTACGGGGCATCAATGAGCAGTTCTTC. Translation gives CASSPPKLRGINEQFF.

This chain links TRBV28 with TRBJ2-5, with D hard to call. The J call could be wrong; TRBJ2-7 is a better fit for the DNA end. Germline CDR1 reads MDHEN; CDR2 reads SYDVKM. The CDR3 is made up of 13 amino acids. The CDR3 nucleotides read TGTGCCAGCAGCCCCCCCCCGATCTACGAGCAGTACTTC. It encodes CASSPPPIYEQYF.

The chain uses TRBV4-1 and TRBJ2-3; TRBD1 might be the D (6 bases). In germline, CDR1 is MGHRA, CDR2 YSYEKL. This CDR3 region has 15 residues. Trimming stripped 8 bases from V and 2 bases from J, with 17 bases between. Written as DNA, the CDR3 is TGCGCCAGCCGGAGAGGACAGATTTTCACAGATACGCAGTATTTT. Amino acids: CASRRGQIFTDTQYF.

In the case of this clone: The sample carries other DNA sequences with the same CDR3. Written as DNA, the CDR3 is TGTGCCAGCAGTGAATCTGGTTCTGGGGCCAACGTCCTGACTTTC. Translating it yields CASSESGSGANVLTF. This sequence joins TRBV6-1 and TRBJ2-6; D is uncertain. Germline lookup yields CDR1 MNHNS and CDR2 SASEGT. Trimming took off 2 bases at V and 1 base at J, with 6 bases between the two ends. CDR3 length: 15 amino acids.

The chain is built from TRBV14 and TRBJ2-7; possibly TRBD1 for D (5 bases). This CDR3 is built from 15 residues. CDR1 and CDR2 (germline): SGHDN, FVKESK. Trimming pared 5 bases from V and 3 bases from J, leaving 17 bases between. The chain's CDR3 is CASSSPGSGIYEQYF. The CDR3 DNA sequence: TGTGCCAGCAGCTCCCCCGGGTCAGGGATCTACGAGCAGTACTTC.